A selection of T cell receptor beta chains follows, all from one sample in a study of patients and donors after allogeneic stem cell transplantation. TCRdb recomputed calls from the RT-PCR reads with MiXCR, one row per CDR3 protein. The table includes nearly 20,000 distinct CDR3 sequences, approximately 5% detected once. The sequenced sample was blood, either unsorted or a sorted T cell fraction (not recorded which). All receptors come from a human donor who was either an allogeneic HSCT recipient or a stem cell or donor lymphocyte infusion donor (not recorded which). It is not recorded whose cells these are; they may come from a transplant donor. CDR3s include the opening cysteine and the closing phenylalanine or tryptophan. The D gene is left open where the match is weak. Size is stated for part of the rows, as once, few or many counts, or as a class when the clone is expanded.

len	abundance	j_gene	d_gene	v_gene	CDR3nt	CDR3aa
18	few	TRBJ2-7	TRBD2	TRBV3-1	TGTGCCAGCAGCCGAATCCGGACTAGCGGGAGGGCCATCTACGAGCAGTACTTC	CASSRIRTSGRAIYEQYF
14	NA	TRBJ2-7	TRBD1	TRBV23-1	TGCGCCAGCAGTCAATCGGACAGGGTACACGAGCAGTACTTC	CASSQSDRVHEQYF
16	many	TRBJ1-3	NA	TRBV5-1	TGCGCCAGTAATCCCGGGACGGCAAACTCTGGAAACACCATATATTTT	CASNPGTANSGNTIYF
17	medium-sized	TRBJ2-6	TRBD1	TRBV18	TGTGCCAGCTCACCAAGGACAGGACCTCTTGGGGCCAACGTCCTGACTTTC	CASSPRTGPLGANVLTF
17	many	TRBJ2-5	TRBD1	TRBV7-9	TGTGCCAGCAGCTTGCCACGACAGGGGGTAGACCAAGAGACCCAGTACTTC	CASSLPRQGVDQETQYF
13	many	TRBJ2-3	NA	TRBV7-9	TGTGCCAGCAGCCTAAATGGGGCTGATACGCAGTATTTT	CASSLNGADTQYF
14	few	TRBJ1-2	NA	TRBV11-3	TGTGCCAGCAGCTCTTGGGGGACCGACTATGGCTACACCTTC	CASSSWGTDYGYTF
13	many	TRBJ1-2	NA	TRBV7-3	TGTGCCAGCAGCTCCCAACAAGGCTATGGCTACACCTTC	CASSSQQGYGYTF
16	large	TRBJ2-1	TRBD2	TRBV24-1	TGTGCCACCAGTGACCTCGGAGCGGGAGAGGGAAATGAGCAGTTCTTC	CATSDLGAGEGNEQFF
14	many	TRBJ1-2	NA	TRBV7-6	TGTGCCAGCAGCTTAGCCTCCTTTACAGGCCAGAGAACCTTC	CASSLASFTGQRTF
17	many	TRBJ1-2	TRBD1	TRBV7-2	TGTGCCAGCAGCTTAGAGGCCCTCGAATTGACAGGGGACGGCTACACCTTC	CASSLEALELTGDGYTF
16	many	TRBJ2-1	TRBD1	TRBV5-1	TGCGCCAGCAGCTTGACGGGACAGAGCTCCTACAATGAGCAGTTCTTC	CASSLTGQSSYNEQFF
17	many	TRBJ1-2	NA	TRBV5-6	TGTGCCAGCAGCCGACTGGGGACTGACGCAATCCTCTATGGCTACACCTTC	CASSRLGTDAILYGYTF
14	many	TRBJ1-1	NA	TRBV9	TGTGCCAGCAGCGAACGGAACCGCGACACTGAAGCTTTCTTT	CASSERNRDTEAFF
15	many	TRBJ2-3	TRBD1	TRBV7-9	TGTGCCAGCAGCCGGGACAGCTTAAACACAGATACGCAGTATTTT	CASSRDSLNTDTQYF
16	few	TRBJ2-2	NA	TRBV4-1	TGCGCCAGCACCCCCCTCTCGGCAGTGAACACCGGGGAGCTGTTTTTT	CASTPLSAVNTGELFF
13	many	TRBJ1-5	NA	TRBV6-6	TGTGCCAGCAGCGGGGTTCTTTATCAGCCCCAGCATTTT	CASSGVLYQPQHF
14	many	TRBJ2-7	NA	TRBV12-3/TRBV12-4	TGTGCCAGCAGTTTCCAGGAGAGCTCCTACGAGCAGTACTTC	CASSFQESSYEQYF
14	NA	TRBJ1-4	NA	TRBV5-4	TGTGCCAGCAGCTTGCGGGGGCTCAGTGAAAAACTGTTTTTT	CASSLRGLSEKLFF
14	NA	TRBJ1-6	NA	TRBV9	TGTGCCAGCAGCGTCGATGGAACCAATTCACCCCTCCACTTT	CASSVDGTNSPLHF
16	many	TRBJ2-6	NA	TRBV13	TGTGCCAGCAGCTTCGGAGGGCACTCTGGGGCCAACGTCCTGACTTTC	CASSFGGHSGANVLTF
14	NA	TRBJ2-7	TRBD1	TRBV9	TGTGCCAGCAGCGAGGGGGACAGTGCCTACGAGCAGTACTTC	CASSEGDSAYEQYF
16	many	TRBJ1-2	NA	TRBV3-1	TGTGCCAGCAGCCAAGGGGGGGCAGGAGGCGGCTATGGCTACACCTTC	CASSQGGAGGGYGYTF
13	many	TRBJ1-3	NA	TRBV5-1	TGCGCCAGCAGTCGAAATTCTGGAAACACCATATATTTT	CASSRNSGNTIYF
15	NA	TRBJ2-1	TRBD2	TRBV7-2	TGTGCCAGCAGCGTTACTAGCGGATCCTACAATGAGCAGTTCTTC	CASSVTSGSYNEQFF
18	many	TRBJ2-2	TRBD2	TRBV4-2	TGTGCCAGCAGCCAAGTGTCGCTAGCGGGGGGGTCGGCCGGGGAGCTGTTTTTT	CASSQVSLAGGSAGELFF
14	few	TRBJ2-5	NA	TRBV6-2/TRBV6-3	TGTGCCAGCAGTTACTCGAACTCTAAAGGGACCCAGTACTTC	CASSYSNSKGTQYF
14	NA	TRBJ2-6	TRBD1	TRBV2	TGTGCCAGCAGAGCACAGGGGGCGGGCAACGTCCTGACTTTC	CASRAQGAGNVLTF
14	many	TRBJ1-5	NA	TRBV2	TGTGCCAGCAGTGAAACATTTGGCGATCAGCCCCAGCATTTT	CASSETFGDQPQHF
11	NA	TRBJ1-2	NA	TRBV6-1	TGTGCCAGCAGTGGGGGATGGGGCTACACCTTC	CASSGGWGYTF
14	many	TRBJ2-1	NA	TRBV9	TGTGCCAGCAGCACCGGGACCATTTATGGTGAGCAGTTCTTC	CASSTGTIYGEQFF